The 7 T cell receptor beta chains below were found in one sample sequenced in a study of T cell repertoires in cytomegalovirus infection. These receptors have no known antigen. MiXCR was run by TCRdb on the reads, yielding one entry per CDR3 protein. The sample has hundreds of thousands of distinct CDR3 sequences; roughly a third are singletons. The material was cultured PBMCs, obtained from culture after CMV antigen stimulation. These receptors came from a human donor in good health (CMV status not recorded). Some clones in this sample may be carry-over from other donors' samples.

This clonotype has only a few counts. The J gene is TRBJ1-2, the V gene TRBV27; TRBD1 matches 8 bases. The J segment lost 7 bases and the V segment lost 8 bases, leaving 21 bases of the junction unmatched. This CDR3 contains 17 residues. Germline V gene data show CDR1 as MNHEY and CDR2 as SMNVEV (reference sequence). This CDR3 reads CASAPRAGGYAFGGYTF. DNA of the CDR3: TGTGCCAGCGCCCCGAGGGCAGGGGGCTATGCTTTCGGTGGCTACACCTTC.

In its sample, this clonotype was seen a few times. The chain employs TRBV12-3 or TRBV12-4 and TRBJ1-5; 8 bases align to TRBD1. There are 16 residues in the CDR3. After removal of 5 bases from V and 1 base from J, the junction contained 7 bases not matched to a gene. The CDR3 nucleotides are TGTGCCAGCAGTGAGTCCGGGACAGGCAGCAATCAGCCCCAGCATTTT. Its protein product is CASSESGTGSNQPQHF.

The DNA of the CDR3 is TGTGCCAGCAACAGAGGGACAAGCGATAATGAAAAACTGTTTTTT. It translates to CASNRGTSDNEKLFF. The genes are TRBV28 and TRBJ1-4; tentatively, D is TRBD1 (6 bases). V lost 7 bases and J lost 4, with 16 bases in between. Germline-derived CDR1 and CDR2 are MDHEN and SYDVKM. CDR3 length equals 15 residues.

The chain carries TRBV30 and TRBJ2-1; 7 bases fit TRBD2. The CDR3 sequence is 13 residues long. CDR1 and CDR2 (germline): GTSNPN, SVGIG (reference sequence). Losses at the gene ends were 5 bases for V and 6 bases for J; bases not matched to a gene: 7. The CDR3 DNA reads TGTGCCTGGGGTGGACTAGAGGCCAATGAGCAGTTCTTC. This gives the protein CAWGGLEANEQFF.

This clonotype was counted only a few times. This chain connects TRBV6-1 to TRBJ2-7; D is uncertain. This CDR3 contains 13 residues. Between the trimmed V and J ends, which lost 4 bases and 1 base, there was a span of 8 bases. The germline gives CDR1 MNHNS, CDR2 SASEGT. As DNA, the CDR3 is TGTGCCAGCAGTGCAACGGGTTCCTACGAGCAGTACGTC. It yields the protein CASSATGSYEQYV.

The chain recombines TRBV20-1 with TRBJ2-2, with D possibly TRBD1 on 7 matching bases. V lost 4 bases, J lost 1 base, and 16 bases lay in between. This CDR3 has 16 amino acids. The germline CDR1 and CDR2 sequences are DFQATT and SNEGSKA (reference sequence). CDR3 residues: CSAIIRQGGNTGELFF. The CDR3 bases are TGCAGTGCTATTATACGACAGGGAGGGAACACCGGGGAGCTGTTTTTT.

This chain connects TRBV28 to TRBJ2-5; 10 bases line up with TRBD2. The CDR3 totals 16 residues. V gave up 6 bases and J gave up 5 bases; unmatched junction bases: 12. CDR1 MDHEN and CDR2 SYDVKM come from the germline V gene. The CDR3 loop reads CASRKIGAGGRETQYF. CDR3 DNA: TGTGCCAGCAGAAAAATAGGAGCGGGAGGGCGTGAGACCCAGTACTTC.